The next 6 T cell receptor beta chains were all read from a single sample in a study of blood T cell repertoires in COVID-19 (dated by TCRdb to 2020 to 2022). The library was obtained by the immunoSEQ multiplex PCR assay. In its TCRdb copy, this immuneACCESS table keeps in-frame sequences only and misses some clones. Where compared with another copy, unresolved V genes explain less than half of these, and the others have no known cause. This sample gives fewer than 400,000 clones in total; 80% to 90% of them show up just once. 5% of the sample rests with the top ten. Sequencing was performed on PBMCs or T cells enriched from blood (not recorded which). The receptor set was obtained from a man between 25 and 39 years old who had recovered from COVID-19.

V and J are TRBV3-1 (or the pseudogene TRBV3-2) and TRBJ1-3; D unresolved. This CDR3 comprises 11 residues. Germline CDR1 reads LGHDT; CDR2 reads YNNKEL (reference sequence). The V and J ends lost 1 base and 8 bases respectively, with 3 bases between them. Here the CDR3 reads CASSQADTIYF. The DNA for the CDR3 is TGTGCCAGCAGCCAAGCGGACACCATATATTTT.

The gene calls are TRBV15 and TRBJ1-6; D not resolved. Trimming removed 0 bases at V and 5 bases at J, with 11 bases between. The germline V gene encodes CDR1 LNHNV and CDR2 YYDKDF (reference sequence). The CDR3 runs to 16 residues. The CDR3 protein is CATSRDRVVNNSPLHF. The CDR3 DNA reads TGTGCCACCAGCAGAGATCGGGTCGTTAATAATTCACCCCTCCACTTT.

The gene calls are TRBV19 and TRBJ2-6, with D possibly TRBD2 on 6 matching bases. Per germline, CDR1 LNHDA and CDR2 SQIVND (reference sequence). V was cut by 3 bases and J by 0 bases, with 15 bases left in between. The length of the CDR3 is 18 residues. CDR3 sequence (DNA): TGTGCCAGTAGTATGCATAAAGGGCGGGACTCTGGGGCCAACGTCCTGACTTTC. It is translated as CASSMHKGRDSGANVLTF.

This chain uses TRBV6-1 with TRBJ1-5; D ambiguous. V gave up 2 bases and J gave up 4 bases, with 18 bases separating them. The CDR3 is 17 amino acids. Germline V CDR1 and CDR2: MNHNS, SASEGT. The CDR3 DNA sequence: TGTGCCAGCAGTGAATACCCGGGGTTGTCCTCAAATCAGCCCCAGCATTTT. Translated, it gives CASSEYPGLSSNQPQHF.

V is TRBV9 and J is TRBJ2-7; 7 nucleotides align to TRBD2. Germline V gene data show CDR1 as SGDLS and CDR2 as YYNGEE. Germline trimming cut 4 bases from V and 0 bases from J; bases unmatched to any gene: 4. The CDR3 is made up of 14 amino acids. The CDR3 region has the DNA TGTGCCAGCAGCACCCGGGACTACTCCTACGAGCAGTACTTC. Encoded protein: CASSTRDYSYEQYF. The full variable domain, with the rest looked up from reference TRBV9 and TRBJ2-7, is DSGVTQTPKHLITATGQRVTLRCSPRSGDLSVYWYQQSLDQGLQFLIQYYNGEERAKGNILERFSAQQFPDLHSELNLSSLELGDSALYFCASSTRDYSYEQYFGPGTRLTVT.

V gene TRBV5-1 combines with J gene TRBJ2-7; 8 bases map to TRBD2. The CDR3 runs 14 residues. Germline values: CDR1 SGHRS, CDR2 YFSETQ. V was pared by 4 bases and J by 3 bases, with 6 bases of the junction left unmatched. This CDR3 is CASSPRGARYEQYF. The CDR3 DNA is TGCGCCAGCAGCCCGCGGGGGGCGCGCTACGAGCAGTACTTC.